This T cell receptor (beta chain) is from a study of monozygotic twins with cystic fibrosis. The protocol was immunoSEQ multiplex PCR, while the TCRdb copy is restricted to in-frame clones and leaves out a portion. The table lists about 32,000 clones, 90% to 97% of them singletons. V lost 4 bases to trimming and J lost 10 bases, with 9 bases between them. The CDR3 has 11 residues. Looked up from germline, CDR1 is SGHRS and CDR2 is YFSETQ. This chain links TRBV5-1 with TRBJ2-1; D gene unclear. Sequencing used blood. The TCR comes from a girl aged 2 to 9 with cystic fibrosis. The CDR3 sequence is CASSVSVEQFF. The CDR3 bases are TGCGCCAGCAGCGTCTCGGTCGAGCAGTTCTTC.